This is a list of T cell receptor beta chains from one sample in a study of OX40 agonist ivuxolimab in advanced cancers. Some clones are missing from TCRdb's copy, which holds only in-frame ones; the method was immunoSEQ multiplex PCR. This sample has fewer than 80,000 clones, with 70% to 90% found just once. Here the sequenced sample was CD4+ or CD8+ T cells sorted from blood, taken in a trial of the OX40 agonist ivuxolimab. Receptor source: an adult with an advanced solid tumor such as melanoma, head and neck, liver or kidney cancer. Both conserved end residues are part of each CDR3. D genes are given only for firm matches. Only part of the rows carry a size: once, few, many, or a class if the clone is expanded.

D	size	J	V	CDR3	DNA
TRBD1	few	TRBJ2-2	TRBV2	CASSVRQGVTGELFF	TGTGCCAGCAGTGTCAGACAGGGGGTGACCGGGGAGCTGTTTTTT
-	-	TRBJ1-1	TRBV12-5	CASGPFLRTEAFF	TGTGCTAGTGGTCCGTTCTTAAGGACTGAAGCTTTCTTT
-	-	TRBJ1-2	TRBV27	CASSPQPQEGYTF	TGTGCCAGCAGTCCCCAGCCCCAGGAGGGCTACACCTTC
TRBD1	once	TRBJ1-2	TRBV5-6	CASSTGTDLYGYTF	TGTGCCAGCAGCACCGGGACAGATCTCTATGGCTACACCTTC
TRBD1	-	TRBJ1-2	TRBV27	CASRSMTGAGYGYTF	TGTGCCAGCAGGTCTATGACAGGGGCCGGCTATGGCTACACCTTC
-	-	TRBJ2-5	TRBV4-2	CASQKGLADPGETQYF	TGTGCCAGCCAGAAGGGTTTGGCGGACCCCGGAGAGACCCAGTACTTC
TRBD1	-	TRBJ1-1	TRBV6-1	CASSPYRGMNTEAFF	TGTGCCAGCAGTCCCTACAGGGGAATGAACACTGAAGCTTTCTTT
-	-	TRBJ2-1	TRBV4-1	CASSHSGNEQFF	TGCGCCAGCAGCCACAGTGGCAATGAGCAGTTCTTC
TRBD2	-	TRBJ2-3	TRBV7-2	CASSSSGGSTDTQYF	TGTGCCAGCAGCTCTAGCGGGGGGAGCACAGATACGCAGTATTTT
TRBD2	-	TRBJ2-3	TRBV18	CASSPPFSGSTDTQYF	TGTGCCAGCTCACCACCGTTTAGCGGGAGCACAGATACGCAGTATTTT
-	-	TRBJ1-3	TRBV7-2	CASSRSQGNGNTIYF	TGTGCCAGCAGCCGTTCTCAGGGGAATGGAAACACCATATATTTT
TRBD1	-	TRBJ1-2	TRBV27	CASSPGTGDGYTF	TGTGCCAGCAGTCCTGGGACAGGGGATGGCTACACCTTC
-	once	TRBJ2-7	TRBV9	CASSVATASTYEQYF	TGTGCCAGCAGCGTAGCTACGGCTAGTACCTACGAGCAGTACTTC
TRBD2	-	TRBJ2-3	TRBV19	CASSPGLAPTDTQYF	TGTGCCAGTAGTCCGGGACTAGCGCCCACAGATACGCAGTATTTT
TRBD2	once	TRBJ2-1	TRBV15	CATSRDMVAGGRKQFF	TGTGCCACCAGCAGAGATATGGTAGCGGGGGGGAGGAAGCAGTTCTTC
TRBD2	-	TRBJ2-2	TRBV27	CASSLLAGGYTGELFF	TGTGCCAGCAGTTTACTAGCGGGGGGATACACCGGGGAGCTGTTTTTT
-	once	TRBJ2-1	TRBV19	CASSIVVYSYNEQFF	TGTGCCAGTAGTATTGTGGTATACTCCTACAATGAGCAGTTCTTC
TRBD1	-	TRBJ2-7	TRBV7-2	CASSVTGAYEQYF	TGTGCCAGCAGCGTGACAGGGGCCTACGAGCAGTACTTC
-	-	TRBJ1-6	TRBV30	CAWSVKGSSYNSPLHF	TGTGCCTGGAGTGTAAAGGGGAGTTCCTATAATTCACCCCTCCACTTT
-	-	TRBJ1-1	TRBV5-6	CASSGDNSRKAFF	TGTGCCAGCAGCGGGGACAACTCCCGGAAAGCTTTCTTT
TRBD2	-	TRBJ2-1	TRBV5-4	CASSSPRGSGGYNEQFF	TGTGCCAGCAGCTCACCCCGGGGTAGCGGGGGGTACAATGAGCAGTTCTTC
TRBD2	-	TRBJ2-7	TRBV7-2	CASSPQLAGRSYEQYF	TGTGCCAGCAGCCCCCAACTAGCGGGTCGCTCCTACGAGCAGTACTTC
-	-	TRBJ2-2	TRBV10-2	CASSELGELFF	TGCGCCAGCAGTGAGCTCGGGGAGCTGTTTTTT
-	once	TRBJ1-1	TRBV30	CAWSPQGYTEAFF	TGTGCCTGGAGTCCCCAGGGATACACTGAAGCTTTCTTT
-	-	TRBJ1-1	TRBV7-2	CASSLRVTGTEAFF	TGTGCCAGCAGCTTAAGGGTCACCGGGACTGAAGCCTTCTTT
-	-	TRBJ2-2	TRBV6-1	CASSPSGITGELFF	TGTGCCAGCAGTCCCTCCGGGATCACCGGGGAGCTGTTTTTT
TRBD1	-	TRBJ1-2	TRBV15	CATSEGKGGTGLRNGYTF	TGTGCCACCAGCGAGGGAAAAGGTGGGACAGGGTTACGTAATGGCTACACCTTC
-	once	TRBJ2-6	TRBV30	CACYSGANVLTF	TGTGCCTGTTACTCTGGGGCCAACGTCCTGACTTTC
-	few	TRBJ1-6	TRBV7-2	CASRTDRHSPLHF	TGTGCCAGCAGAACTGACAGGCATTCACCCCTCCACTTT
-	-	TRBJ2-3	TRBV5-1	CASSLGGSNTQYF	TGCGCCAGCAGCTTGGGAGGCTCAAATACGCAGTATTTT
TRBD2	-	TRBJ2-5	TRBV4-3	CASSQTGVAGDQETQYF	TGCGCCAGCAGCCAAACAGGTGTGGCGGGGGACCAAGAGACCCAGTACTTC
-	few	TRBJ2-3	TRBV6-4	CASSQGPDTDTQYF	TGTGCCAGCAGTCAAGGACCAGACACAGATACGCAGTATTTT
TRBD1	-	TRBJ2-7	TRBV5-6	CASSGTGSSYEQYF	TGTGCCAGCAGTGGGACAGGGAGCTCCTACGAGCAGTACTTC
-	-	TRBJ1-1	TRBV20-1	CSAILVEAFF	TGCAGTGCCATATTAGTTGAAGCTTTCTTT
-	-	TRBJ2-7	TRBV5-4	CASSLPSGAVGEQYF	TGTGCCAGCAGCTTACCTTCCGGGGCCGTGGGGGAGCAGTACTTC
-	-	TRBJ2-7	TRBV6-5	CASSYGGSGYEQYF	TGTGCCAGCAGTTATGGGGGAAGCGGGTACGAGCAGTACTTC
-	-	TRBJ2-7	TRBV7-9	CASSLQAGEQYF	TGTGCCAGCAGCCTACAGGCGGGAGAGCAGTACTTC